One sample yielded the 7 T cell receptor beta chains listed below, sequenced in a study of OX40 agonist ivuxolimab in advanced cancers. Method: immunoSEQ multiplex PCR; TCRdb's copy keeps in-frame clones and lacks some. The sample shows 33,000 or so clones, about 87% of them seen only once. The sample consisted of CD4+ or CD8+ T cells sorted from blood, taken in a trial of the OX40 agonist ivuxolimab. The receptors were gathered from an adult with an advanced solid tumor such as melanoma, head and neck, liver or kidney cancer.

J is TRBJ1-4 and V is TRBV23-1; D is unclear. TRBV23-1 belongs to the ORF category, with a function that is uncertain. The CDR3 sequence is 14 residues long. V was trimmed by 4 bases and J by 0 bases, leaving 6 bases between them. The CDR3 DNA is TGCGCCAGCAGTCGGTCAACAACTAATGAAAAACTGTTTTTT. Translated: CASSRSTTNEKLFF.

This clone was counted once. The CDR3 here is CAISEEPGLLNTEAFF. The DNA for the CDR3 is TGTGCCATCAGTGAGGAGCCGGGGCTCTTAAACACTGAAGCTTTCTTT. This chain uses TRBV10-3 with TRBJ1-1; D is possibly TRBD1 (5 bases). In germline, CDR1 is ENHRY, CDR2 SYGVKD. The CDR3 is made up of 16 amino acids. V was cut by 2 bases and J by 2 bases, with 15 bases left in between.

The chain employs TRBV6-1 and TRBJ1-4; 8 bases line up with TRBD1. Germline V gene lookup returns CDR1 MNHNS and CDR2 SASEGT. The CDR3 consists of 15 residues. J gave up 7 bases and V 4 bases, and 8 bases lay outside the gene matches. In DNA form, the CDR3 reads TGTGCCAGCAGTGTTTCACAGGGGGACGGTGAAAAACTGTTTTTT. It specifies CASSVSQGDGEKLFF.

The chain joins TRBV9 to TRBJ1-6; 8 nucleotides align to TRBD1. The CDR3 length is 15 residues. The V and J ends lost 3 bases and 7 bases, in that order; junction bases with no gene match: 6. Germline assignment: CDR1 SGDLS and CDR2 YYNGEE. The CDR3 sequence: CASSASGTGNSPLHF. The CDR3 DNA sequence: TGTGCCAGCAGCGCCTCCGGGACAGGAAATTCACCCCTCCACTTT.

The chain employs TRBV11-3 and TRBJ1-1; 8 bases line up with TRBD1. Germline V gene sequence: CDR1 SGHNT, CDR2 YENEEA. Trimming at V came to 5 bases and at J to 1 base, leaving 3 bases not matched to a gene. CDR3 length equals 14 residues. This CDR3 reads CASSAGTGNTEAFF. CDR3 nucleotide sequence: TGTGCCAGCAGCGCGGGGACAGGGAACACTGAAGCTTTCTTT.

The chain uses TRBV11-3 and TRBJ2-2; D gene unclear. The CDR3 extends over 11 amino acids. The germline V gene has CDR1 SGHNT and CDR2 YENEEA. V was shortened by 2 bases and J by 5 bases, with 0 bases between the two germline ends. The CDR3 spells CASSLTGELFF. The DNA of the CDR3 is TGTGCCAGCAGCTTAACCGGGGAGCTGTTTTTT.

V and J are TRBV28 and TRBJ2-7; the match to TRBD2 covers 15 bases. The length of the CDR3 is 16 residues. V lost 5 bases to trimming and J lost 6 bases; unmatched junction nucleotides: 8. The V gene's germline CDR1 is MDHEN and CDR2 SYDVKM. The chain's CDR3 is CASSLNGLAGGIEQYF. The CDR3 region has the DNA TGTGCCAGCAGTCTGAATGGACTAGCGGGAGGGATCGAGCAGTACTTC.